These T cell receptor beta chains were read from a single sample in a study of chemoradiotherapy in HPV16-positive cancers. Profiling relied on immunoSEQ multiplex PCR, and the TCRdb table lists in-frame clones only, not all of them. Of about 21,000 clones listed, approximately 83% were seen once; the top ten hold under 6%. Sequences were derived from blood, sampled from a patient who underwent chemoradiotherapy. These receptors were obtained from a human donor with HPV-associated anogenital cancer. CDR3s leave out the opening cysteine and the closing phenylalanine or tryptophan. The D gene is left open where the match is weak.

V gene: TRBV6-1
J gene: TRBJ1-6
D gene: .
CDR3 protein: ASSEAQSDSPLH

V gene: TRBV29-1
J gene: TRBJ1-1
D gene: .
CDR3 protein: SVGALGGRSTEAF

V gene: TRBV4-1
J gene: TRBJ2-3
D gene: TRBD2
CDR3 protein: ASSQDLAGGSDTQY

V gene: TRBV28
J gene: TRBJ1-4
D gene: TRBD1
CDR3 protein: ASVSPTGRNEKLF

V gene: TRBV6-5
J gene: TRBJ2-7
D gene: TRBD1
CDR3 protein: ASSPGQGADYEQY

V gene: TRBV4-3
J gene: TRBJ2-1
D gene: .
CDR3 protein: ASSYDSHNEQF

V gene: TRBV7-9
J gene: TRBJ2-1
D gene: TRBD2
CDR3 protein: ASSSLAGGFFVNEQF

V gene: TRBV5-5
J gene: TRBJ1-3
D gene: .
CDR3 protein: ASSFGGAGNTIY

V gene: TRBV6-5
J gene: TRBJ2-3
D gene: .
CDR3 protein: ASSYSPADTQY

V gene: TRBV6-6
J gene: TRBJ1-6
D gene: TRBD1
CDR3 protein: ASSQTGPSSPLH

V gene: TRBV19
J gene: TRBJ2-7
D gene: .
CDR3 protein: ASSMPGSSYEQY

V gene: TRBV2
J gene: TRBJ1-4
D gene: .
CDR3 protein: ASSEAGVEKLF

V gene: TRBV7-3
J gene: TRBJ2-3
D gene: .
CDR3 protein: ASSRDGTDTQY

V gene: TRBV30
J gene: TRBJ1-2
D gene: TRBD1
CDR3 protein: AWSEPPTGGYGYT

V gene: TRBV7-9
J gene: TRBJ2-5
D gene: .
CDR3 protein: ASSPGPGQTQY

V gene: TRBV19
J gene: TRBJ2-2
D gene: TRBD1
CDR3 protein: ASYTGQTNTGELF

V gene: TRBV11-1
J gene: TRBJ2-7
D gene: .
CDR3 protein: ASSPSSSYEQY

V gene: TRBV5-1
J gene: TRBJ1-1
D gene: .
CDR3 protein: ASSLLSNTEAF

V gene: TRBV4-3
J gene: TRBJ2-1
D gene: .
CDR3 protein: ASSAHNEQF

V gene: TRBV6-1
J gene: TRBJ2-3
D gene: TRBD1
CDR3 protein: ASSEGQGADTQY

V gene: TRBV30
J gene: TRBJ2-3
D gene: TRBD1
CDR3 protein: AWSGTGVTDTQY

V gene: TRBV7-9
J gene: TRBJ1-5
D gene: .
CDR3 protein: ASSLDTLGGNQPQH

V gene: TRBV25-1
J gene: TRBJ2-1
D gene: TRBD1
CDR3 protein: ASSDGQGARNEQF

V gene: TRBV18
J gene: TRBJ1-2
D gene: .
CDR3 protein: ASSPQRERGYT

V gene: TRBV10-2
J gene: TRBJ2-7
D gene: .
CDR3 protein: ASSESWGGAGKGYEQY

V gene: TRBV6-1
J gene: TRBJ2-1
D gene: TRBD2
CDR3 protein: ASSETSGYNEQF

V gene: TRBV30
J gene: TRBJ1-3
D gene: TRBD1
CDR3 protein: AWSKTGQGGAGNTIY

V gene: TRBV4-2
J gene: TRBJ1-2
D gene: TRBD1
CDR3 protein: ASSQSRGGQGAIYGYT

V gene: TRBV4-3
J gene: TRBJ1-2
D gene: TRBD1
CDR3 protein: ASSQGTGSNYGYT

V gene: TRBV19
J gene: TRBJ1-5
D gene: .
CDR3 protein: ASSPGLGRNQPQH

V gene: TRBV18
J gene: TRBJ2-7
D gene: TRBD2
CDR3 protein: ASSPRESGGEYEQY

V gene: TRBV19
J gene: TRBJ1-5
D gene: .
CDR3 protein: ASSIVGEPQH

V gene: TRBV19
J gene: TRBJ2-1
D gene: .
CDR3 protein: ASRHRQVSSYNEQF